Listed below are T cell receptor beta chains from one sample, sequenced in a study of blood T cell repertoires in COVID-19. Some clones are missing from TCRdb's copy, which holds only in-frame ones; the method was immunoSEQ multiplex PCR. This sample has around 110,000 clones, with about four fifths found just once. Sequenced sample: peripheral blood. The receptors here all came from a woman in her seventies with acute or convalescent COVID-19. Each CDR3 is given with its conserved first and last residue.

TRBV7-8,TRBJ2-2,CASSFYSGSNTGELFF
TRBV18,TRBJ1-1,CASSPAGRNTEAFF
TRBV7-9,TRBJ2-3,CASSQIDTQYF
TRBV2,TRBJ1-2,CASSGDRIGYGYTF
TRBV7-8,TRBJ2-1,CASSTSGGNEQFF
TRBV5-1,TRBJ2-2,CASSLLPTRGPGELFF
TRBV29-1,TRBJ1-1,CSALGQGKNTEAFF
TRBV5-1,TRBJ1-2,CASSNTQGSRYGYTF
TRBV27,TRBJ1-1,CASSINKNTEAFF
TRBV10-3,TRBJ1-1,CAISGHENTEAFF